These T cell receptor beta chains were read from a single sample in a study of blood T cell repertoires in COVID-19. Here immunoSEQ multiplex PCR was the method, and the copy in TCRdb shows in-frame clones only, minus some. The sample yields 90,000 or so clones, about 89% seen once. The sample was peripheral blood. These TCRs come from a human donor with active COVID-19. The donor label of this sample is uncertain. CDR3s include the opening cysteine and the closing phenylalanine or tryptophan. Each record gives: CDR3 protein, CDR3 DNA, clone size, D gene, V gene, J gene. The D gene is left open where the match is weak. Size is stated for part of the rows, as once, few or many counts, or as a class when the clone is expanded.

CASKDSHYGYTF,TGTGCCAGTAAGGACAGCCACTATGGCTACACCTTC,-,-,TRBV19,TRBJ1-2
CASRQGYTQYF,TGTGCCAGCAGGCAGGGGTATACGCAGTATTTT,-,-,TRBV2,TRBJ2-3
CASSRDFESTDTQYF,TGTGCCAGCAGCAGGGACTTCGAGAGCACAGATACGCAGTATTTT,-,-,TRBV5-4,TRBJ2-3
CASSLGGGATEAFF,TGTGCCAGCAGCTTGGGCGGGGGGGCCACTGAAGCTTTCTTT,-,-,TRBV5-4,TRBJ1-1
CASVGLAPPYEQYF,TGTGCCAGCGTCGGACTAGCGCCCCCCTACGAGCAGTACTTC,-,TRBD2,TRBV5-6,TRBJ2-7
CASSRVSGTSSWYEQFF,TGTGCCAGCAGTCGCGTATCCGGGACTAGCTCGTGGTATGAGCAGTTCTTC,-,TRBD2,TRBV6-6,TRBJ2-1
CASSWTVQETQYF,TGTGCCAGCAGCTGGACAGTACAAGAGACCCAGTACTTC,-,-,TRBV14,TRBJ2-5
CASSITGQSNYGYTF,TGTGCCAGTAGTATAACCGGACAGAGTAACTATGGCTACACCTTC,-,-,TRBV19,TRBJ1-2
CASTVAGHEKLFF,TGTGCCAGCACTGTGGCGGGGCATGAAAAACTGTTTTTT,-,-,TRBV3-1/TRBV3-2,TRBJ1-4
CATSIELGNTQYF,TGTGCCACCAGCATCGAACTAGGGAATACGCAGTATTTT,-,-,TRBV15,TRBJ2-3
CASRIAGGNNEQFF,TGTGCCAGCAGGATAGCGGGGGGAAACAATGAGCAGTTCTTC,-,TRBD2,TRBV7-9,TRBJ2-1
CASSGSDSYEQYF,TGTGCCAGCAGCGGCAGTGACTCCTACGAGCAGTACTTC,-,-,TRBV5-6,TRBJ2-7
CASSLQAPANTEAFF,TGTGCCAGCAGCTTACAGGCCCCGGCGAACACTGAAGCTTTCTTT,-,-,TRBV7-6,TRBJ1-1
CASSAQGGGKDTQYF,TGTGCCAGCAGCGCTCAGGGGGGTGGGAAAGATACGCAGTATTTT,-,-,TRBV9,TRBJ2-3
CASSLTQGTPEAFF,TGTGCCAGCAGCTTAACTCAGGGGACCCCTGAAGCTTTCTTT,-,-,TRBV7-9,TRBJ1-1
CASRPGLANTGELFF,TGTGCCAGCCGTCCGGGACTAGCGAACACCGGGGAGCTGTTTTTT,-,TRBD2,TRBV6-5,TRBJ2-2
CASSPTSGGAKDNEQFF,TGTGCCAGCAGCCCGACTAGCGGGGGGGCCAAAGACAATGAGCAGTTCTTC,few,TRBD2,TRBV7-3,TRBJ2-1
CASSSIGTENQPQHF,TGTGCCAGCAGTTCCATCGGGACAGAAAATCAGCCCCAGCATTTT,-,TRBD1,TRBV27,TRBJ1-5
CASSLAVRPNEQFF,TGTGCCAGCAGCTTAGCGGTCAGGCCGAATGAGCAGTTCTTC,-,-,TRBV7-2,TRBJ2-1
CASSLGGNTGELFF,TGTGCCAGCAGCCTCGGGGGTAACACCGGGGAGCTGTTTTTT,-,-,TRBV11-3,TRBJ2-2
CASSPGRTSGGDTQYF,TGTGCCAGCAGCCCAGGTCGGACTAGCGGGGGAGATACGCAGTATTTT,-,TRBD2,TRBV3-1/TRBV3-2,TRBJ2-3
CASSEGRGPGGTYEQYF,TGTGCCAGCAGTGAAGGCCGGGGTCCAGGCGGGACCTACGAGCAGTACTTC,-,-,TRBV2,TRBJ2-7
CASSLKPGQGDEQYF,TGTGCCAGCAGCTTGAAACCGGGACAGGGTGACGAGCAGTACTTC,-,TRBD1,TRBV5-4,TRBJ2-7
CASSRGSEGYTF,TGTGCCAGCAGTCGGGGGAGCGAAGGCTACACCTTC,-,-,TRBV2,TRBJ1-2
CASSEWGRANEAFF,TGTGCCAGCAGTGAATGGGGGCGCGCGAATGAAGCTTTCTTT,-,-,TRBV6-1,TRBJ1-1
CASSVGRGNNEQFF,TGTGCCAGCAGCGTCGGCCGGGGAAACAATGAGCAGTTCTTC,-,-,TRBV7-3,TRBJ2-1
CATSDLGQGRDTGELFF,TGTGCCACCAGTGATCTCGGACAGGGACGGGACACCGGGGAGCTGTTTTTT,-,TRBD1,TRBV24-1,TRBJ2-2